This T cell receptor (beta chain) stems from a study of yellow fever vaccine responses in identical twins. Germline-derived CDR1 and CDR2 are DFQATT and SNEGSKA (reference sequence). This CDR3 contains 13 residues. The trim removed 6 bases at V and 10 bases at J, leaving 7 bases unmatched. Whole-study findings and limits: Twins' vaccine T cell response reportedly seemed partly convergent, partly personalized.

Points on this clonotype: The antigen is undetermined.

Each CDR3 protein is one row after TCRdb ran MiXCR on the RT-PCR reads. The sample lists 15,000 or so distinct CDR3 sequences; 84% were seen once. The genes are TRBV20-1 and TRBJ1-6, with TRBD1 identical over 9 bases. The TCR sequence derives from a woman younger than 35 who received the yellow fever vaccine. The sample consisted of T cells from blood (PBMCs), unsorted or a sorted subset (not recorded which), taken before or after yellow fever vaccination (not recorded which). CDR3 nucleotides: TGCAGTGCCTCGGGACAGGGCTTATCACCCCTCCACTTT. Amino acids: CSASGQGLSPLHF.